This entry lists 11 T cell receptor beta chains sequenced from one sample in a study of blood T cell repertoires in COVID-19. This table comes from immunoSEQ multiplex PCR, and its TCRdb copy is limited to in-frame clones, with some not included. The sample carries 290,000 or so clones, about 85% recorded once. The sequenced sample consisted of peripheral blood. Every receptor here comes from a man between 18 and 35 years old with active or convalescent COVID-19.

This clone has just one count. V usage is TRBV19 and J usage is TRBJ2-3, with 11 bases that match TRBD2. This CDR3 is 14 amino acids long. CDR1 is LNHDA and CDR2 is SQIVND in the germline V gene (reference sequence). Trimming cost V 5 bases and J 3 bases; bases outside gene matches: 1. The CDR3 region is CASSRLAGTDTQYF. CDR3 bases: TGTGCCAGTAGTCGACTAGCGGGGACAGATACGCAGTATTTT.

The CDR3 nucleotides read TGCGCCAGCAGCGCGGACAGACGAGGCTTCTATGGCTACACCTTC. This translates into CASSADRRGFYGYTF. This chain joins TRBV5-1 and TRBJ1-2, with a tentative D call TRBD1 (6 bases). V was pared by 4 bases and J by 4 bases, with 17 bases between. The CDR3 loop spans 15 amino acids. Germline V gene lookup returns CDR1 SGHRS and CDR2 YFSETQ.

This clone was detected only a few times. This chain connects TRBV18 to TRBJ2-7; D not certain. Germline lookup yields CDR1 KGHSH and CDR2 LQKENI. The CDR3 totals 14 residues. Trimming removed 2 bases at V and 1 base at J, with 9 bases between. The CDR3 here is CASSPAWSSYEQYF. CDR3 DNA: TGTGCCAGCTCACCAGCTTGGAGTTCCTACGAGCAGTACTTC.

This sequence joins TRBV19 and TRBJ2-3, with D perhaps TRBD2 (6 bases). This CDR3 is built from 14 residues. The V gene's germline CDR1 is LNHDA and CDR2 SQIVND (reference sequence). V lost 8 bases to trimming and J lost 0 bases, with 12 bases between them. DNA of the CDR3: TGTGCCAGTGGAGGGACTCCTAGCACAGATACGCAGTATTTT. Amino acid sequence: CASGGTPSTDTQYF. The variable domain in full, completed from reference TRBV19 and TRBJ2-3, reads DGGITQSPKYLFRKEGQNVTLSCEQNLNHDAMYWYRQDPGQGLRLIYYSQIVNDFQKGDIAEGYSVSREKKESFPLTVTSAQKNPTAFYLCASGGTPSTDTQYFGPGTRLTVL.

This chain links TRBV5-4 with TRBJ2-7; 9 nucleotides match TRBD2. CDR1 is SGHNT, CDR2 YYREEE, per germline (reference sequence). V was clipped by 7 bases and J by 2 bases; unmatched bases: 13. The CDR3 totals 16 residues. The DNA for the CDR3 is TGTGCCAGCGGATTCACCGCCGCTAGCGGGACCTACGAGCAGTACTTC. Its protein is CASGFTAASGTYEQYF.

The chain has TRBV28 and TRBJ1-1, with a weak D call TRBD1 (5 bases). Germline loops: CDR1 MDHEN, CDR2 SYDVKM. The CDR3 runs to 13 residues. V was clipped by 7 bases and J by 7 bases, with 16 bases between them. CDR3 amino acids: CASTLLDNLEAFF. The DNA for the CDR3 is TGTGCCAGCACCCTCCTGGACAACCTTGAAGCTTTCTTT.

This chain uses TRBV7-7 with TRBJ2-2; D perhaps matches TRBD2 (6 bases). V gave up 3 bases and J gave up 4 bases, with 21 bases separating them. CDR3 length equals 18 residues. Per the germline V gene, CDR1 is SSHAT and CDR2 is FNYEAQ (reference sequence). The CDR3 loop is CASSFGTRAGNPTGELFF. The CDR3 region has the DNA TGTGCCAGCAGCTTCGGGACTCGTGCCGGGAATCCCACCGGGGAGCTGTTTTTT.

This sequence joins TRBV6-6 and TRBJ2-7, with 9 bases that match TRBD1. Germline assignment: CDR1 MNHNY and CDR2 SVGAGI (reference sequence). This CDR3 is built from 15 residues. The V and J ends lost 2 bases and 3 bases, in that order; junction bases with no gene match: 5. The CDR3 DNA sequence: TGTGCCAGCAGTTACCCGGACAGGGGATACTACGAGCAGTACTTC. It translates to CASSYPDRGYYEQYF.

The chain carries TRBV7-9 and TRBJ2-7; TRBD2 agrees at 9 bases. The CDR3 has 16 amino acids. CDR1 is SEHNR and CDR2 is FQNEAQ in the germline V gene (reference sequence). V lost 5 bases, J lost 1 base, and 9 bases stayed unmatched. The CDR3 DNA is TGTGCCAGCAGCGCGACGACTAGCGGTCTTTCCTACGAGCAGTACTTC. Translation gives CASSATTSGLSYEQYF.

The V call is TRBV2, the J call TRBJ2-5, with D uncertain. The length of the CDR3 is 11 residues. From germline, CDR1 is SNHLY and CDR2 FYNNEI. V was cut by 6 bases and J by 4 bases, with 6 bases left in between. As DNA, the CDR3 is TGTGCCAGCAGACTTGCAGAGACCCAGTACTTC. Encoded protein: CASRLAETQYF.

V and J are TRBV28 and TRBJ2-7; possibly TRBD1 for D (6 bases). This CDR3 contains 13 residues. V dropped 5 bases and J dropped 2 bases, with 10 bases sitting between them. Germline V CDR1 and CDR2: MDHEN, SYDVKM. CDR3 protein: CASSVGHTYEQYF. DNA of the CDR3: TGTGCCAGCAGTGTGGGACACACCTACGAGCAGTACTTC.